The 4 T cell receptor beta chains reported below all come from one sample, sequenced in a study of shared clonotypes between healthy human individuals. Libraries were prepared by immunoSEQ multiplex PCR; TCRdb keeps only in-frame clonotypes and omits some of them. The repertoire holds under 1,100,000 clones, with 70% to 80% as singletons. The sample consisted of memory CD4+ T cells from PBMCs. Subset noted: CD45RA-negative fraction. These receptors were collected from a man aged 18 to 30 in good health. Some clones in this sample may be carry-over from other donors' samples.

V gene TRBV19 combines with J gene TRBJ2-7; either TRBD1 or TRBD2 may fit D (5 bases each). The germline V gene has CDR1 LNHDA and CDR2 SQIVND (reference sequence). V was trimmed by 1 base and J by 3 bases, leaving 13 bases between them. This CDR3 contains 15 residues. The CDR3 DNA follows: TGTGCCAGTAGTATAGCCGGGACGAGGGACTACGAGCAGTACTTC. Residues: CASSIAGTRDYEQYF. The complete variable domain, with remaining parts taken from reference TRBV19 and TRBJ2-7, reads DGGITQSPKYLFRKEGQNVTLSCEQNLNHDAMYWYRQDPGQGLRLIYYSQIVNDFQKGDIAEGYSVSREKKESFPLTVTSAQKNPTAFYLCASSIAGTRDYEQYFGPGTRLTVT.

V and J are TRBV18 and TRBJ1-1, with D hard to call. The length of the CDR3 is 15 residues. Germline V CDR1 and CDR2: KGHSH, LQKENI. Trimming stripped 5 bases from V and 4 bases from J, with 17 bases between. The CDR3 DNA follows: TGTGCCAGCTCAGATGTTGTCGGGAGTCCCACTGAAGCTTTCTTT. Protein: CASSDVVGSPTEAFF.

The chain uses TRBV2 and TRBJ1-2; no reliable D call. The CDR3 is 15 amino acids. CDR1 is SNHLY, CDR2 FYNNEI, per germline. V lost 6 bases and J 9 bases, leaving 23 bases between the germline ends. The CDR3: CASRLWSGSLERYTF. The DNA for the CDR3 is TGTGCCAGCAGACTTTGGTCGGGTTCCCTTGAGCGCTACACCTTC.

V and J are TRBV9 and TRBJ1-5; no definite D call. V was cut by 1 base and J by 9 bases, with 14 bases left in between. CDR1 and CDR2 (germline): SGDLS, YYNGEE. The CDR3 consists of 14 residues. CDR3 in DNA: TGTGCCAGCAGCGTATTCGGCCTCCGGAGGCCCCAGCATTTT. It yields the protein CASSVFGLRRPQHF.